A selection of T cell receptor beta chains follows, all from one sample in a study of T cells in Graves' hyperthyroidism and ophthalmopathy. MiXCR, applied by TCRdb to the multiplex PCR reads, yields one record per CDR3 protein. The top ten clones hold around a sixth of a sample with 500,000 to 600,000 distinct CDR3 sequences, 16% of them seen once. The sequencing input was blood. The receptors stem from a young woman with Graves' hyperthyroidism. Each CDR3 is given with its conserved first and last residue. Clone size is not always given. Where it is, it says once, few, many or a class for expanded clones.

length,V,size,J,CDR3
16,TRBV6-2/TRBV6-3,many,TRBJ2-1,CASSTRDSSSYNEQFF
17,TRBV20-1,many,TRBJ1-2,CSARDIGTGDHPYGYTF
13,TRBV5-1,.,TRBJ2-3,CASSLAVRDTQYF
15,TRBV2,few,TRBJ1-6,CASSDDRQGDSPLHF
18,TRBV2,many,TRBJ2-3,CASSEADYGQGARDTQYF
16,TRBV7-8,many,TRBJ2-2,CASSRVAGKGTGELFF
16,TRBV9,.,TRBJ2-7,CASSVDVAGAAREQYF
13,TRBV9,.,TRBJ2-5,CASSVEDQETQYF
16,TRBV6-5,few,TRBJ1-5,CASSYSGPDSNQPQHF
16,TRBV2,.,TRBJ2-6,CASSPQGKTGANVLTF
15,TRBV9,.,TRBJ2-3,CASSVSGVSTDTQYF
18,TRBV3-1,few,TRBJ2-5,CASSQEIFRTSGEETQYF
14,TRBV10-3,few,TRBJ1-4,CAISGSRGHEKLFF
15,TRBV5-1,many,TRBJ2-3,CASSLAGTRTDTQYF
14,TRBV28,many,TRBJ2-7,CASSPPGHYYEQYF
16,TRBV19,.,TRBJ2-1,CASSMFVANSYNEQFF
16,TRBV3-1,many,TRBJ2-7,CASSQDRVGIMDEQYF
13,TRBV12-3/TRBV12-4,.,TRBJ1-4,CATRQGGGEKLFF
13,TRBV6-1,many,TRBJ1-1,CASSPYTDTEAFF
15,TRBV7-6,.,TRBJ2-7,CASSLVRDPSYEQYF
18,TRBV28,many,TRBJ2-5,CASSFDPRTGPRQETQYF
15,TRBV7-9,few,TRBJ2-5,CASSLRELGQETQYF
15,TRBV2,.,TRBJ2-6,CAGTGGGSGANVLTF
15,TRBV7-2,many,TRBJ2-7,CASSYSGTYSYEQYF
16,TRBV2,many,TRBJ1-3,CASRDKWTGRGNTIYF
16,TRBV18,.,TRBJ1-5,CASSPSFRQGDQPQHF
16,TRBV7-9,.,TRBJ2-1,CASSPRDSRVYNEQFF
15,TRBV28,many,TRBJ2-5,CASSLPTVTQETQYF
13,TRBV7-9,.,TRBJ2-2,CASSLEVFGELFF
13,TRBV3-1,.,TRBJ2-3,CASSEEALAKQYF
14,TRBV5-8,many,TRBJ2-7,CASSVDISYEEQYF
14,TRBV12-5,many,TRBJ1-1,CASGLVQGDTEAFF
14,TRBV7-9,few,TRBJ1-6,CASSFRTGVSPLHF
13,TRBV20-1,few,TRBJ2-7,CSATGLAGKEQYF
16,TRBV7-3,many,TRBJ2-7,CASSRGGAGSSYEQYF
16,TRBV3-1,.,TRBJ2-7,CASSRSSGLSSYEQYF
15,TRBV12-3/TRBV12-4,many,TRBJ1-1,CASSFEAGMNTEAFF
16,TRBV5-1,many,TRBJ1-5,CASSLAAAYSNQPQHF
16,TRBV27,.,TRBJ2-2,CASTYLRGVGTGELFF
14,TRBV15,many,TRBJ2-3,CATSRAMAGDTQYF
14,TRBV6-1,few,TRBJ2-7,CASIKGGRSYEQYF
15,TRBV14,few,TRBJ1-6,CASSQEMGVNSPLHF
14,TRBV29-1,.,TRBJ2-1,CSVKIAGAYNEQFF
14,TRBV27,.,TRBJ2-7,CASSFTTISYEQYF
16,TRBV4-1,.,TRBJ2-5,CASSQTVAPSQETQYF
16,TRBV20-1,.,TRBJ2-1,CSARDFRGAGYNEQFF
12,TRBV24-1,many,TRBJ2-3,CATSASEDTQYF
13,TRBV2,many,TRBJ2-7,CASTGGLTAEQYF
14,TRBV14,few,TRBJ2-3,CASSQGTPTDTQYF
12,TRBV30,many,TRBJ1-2,CAWSRTDYGYTF
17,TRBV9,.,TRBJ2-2,CASSTPGGGANTGELFF
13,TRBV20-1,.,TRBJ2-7,CSAPDRDRVEQYF
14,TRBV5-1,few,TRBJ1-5,CASSLRDGGWPQHF
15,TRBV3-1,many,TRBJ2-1,CASSQDLAAANEQFF
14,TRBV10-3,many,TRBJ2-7,CAIRGAEGPYEQYF
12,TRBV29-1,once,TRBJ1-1,CSVDARQERNFF
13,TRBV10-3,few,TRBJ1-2,CAINAGQHYGYTF
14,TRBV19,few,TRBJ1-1,CASSAGRVNTEAFF
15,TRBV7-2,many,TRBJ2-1,CASSLTRESYNEQFF